The entry below gives a single T cell receptor beta chain sequence along with its context. The antigen remains undetermined. The data derive from a study of T cells after posttransplantation cyclophosphamide. Sequencing used immunoSEQ multiplex PCR; TCRdb keeps in-frame clones, though not all of them. Reported are 20,000 to 30,000 clones, none seen only once; the ten largest carry approximately 4.8%. General study points: Blood and skin or GI T cell repertoires showed limited TRB overlap. Later post-transplant blood repertoires were often dominated by donor CD8+ memory clones. TRB clonality was highly associated with recipient CMV seropositivity and reactivation.

This related bone marrow graft donor gave peripheral blood on the day of marrow donation. The CDR3 consists of 15 residues. CDR1 MNHEY and CDR2 SVGAGI come from the germline V gene. After removal of 6 bases from V and 10 bases from J, the junction contained 11 bases not matched to a gene. V is TRBV6-5 and J is TRBJ1-6; 8 nucleotides line up with TRBD1. Material for sequencing was PBMCs. The sequence was obtained from a woman aged 45-65 years in good health, CMV-negative, and a related stem cell transplant donor. CDR3 nucleotides: TGTGCCAGCAGCTGGACTGGACAGGGAGGATCACCCCTCCACTTT. Translated: CASSWTGQGGSPLHF.